This T cell receptor (beta chain) originates from a study of cytomegalovirus exposure and HLA in healthy donors. Study results and caveats: By HLA locus, TCR association rates varied in a later analysis, with DRB1 showing the most and HLA-C the fewest. As immune exposure information, only CMV serostatus was available. The authors listed around 150 TCR beta chains as cytomegalovirus-associated.

Concerning this clone: The antigen remains unidentified.

13 Jbeta primers and 60 Vbeta primers were used for the PCR. Method: immunoSEQ multiplex PCR; TCRdb's copy keeps in-frame clones and lacks some. Here the sample spans fewer than 130,000 clones, roughly three quarters being singletons. The V gene end was trimmed by 4 bases and the J gene end by 8 bases; junction bases not matched to a gene: 6. Per germline, CDR1 LNHDA and CDR2 SQIVND (reference sequence). CDR3 length: 13 residues. The clonotype comes from a man aged 30 to 45 in good health and CMV-seropositive. The material sequenced was PBMCs. The chain carries TRBV19 and TRBJ1-2; 8 bases fit TRBD1. CDR3 sequence (DNA): TGTGCCAGTAGTACCCAGGGGGCGCGGGGCTACACCTTC. It encodes CASSTQGARGYTF.